These 3 T cell receptor beta chains were sequenced from one sample in a study of shared clonotypes between healthy human individuals. Sequenced by immunoSEQ multiplex PCR; TCRdb stores in-frame clones only, minus some. The sample shows about 2 million clones, about 95% of them seen only once. Terminally differentiated effector memory CD45RA+ cells were excluded by CCR7 positive selection of CD45RO-negative cells. Input material: naive CD8+ T cells sorted from blood. These receptors were obtained from a man between 18 and 35 years old in good health.

This chain joins TRBV6-6 and TRBJ2-1; D not resolved. CDR1 and CDR2 (germline): MNHNY, SVGAGI (reference sequence). Trimming left V 7 bases short and J 0 bases short, with 10 bases between. The length of the CDR3 is 14 residues. CDR3 nucleotides: TGTGCCAGCACCGTAACGAGCTCCTACAATGAGCAGTTCTTC. It codes for CASTVTSSYNEQFF.

In its sample, this clone was seen once. The J gene is TRBJ1-5, the V gene TRBV4-1; D is unclear. V was shortened by 0 bases and J by 5 bases, with 11 bases between the two germline ends. The V gene's germline CDR1 is MGHRA and CDR2 YSYEKL. This CDR3 is 15 amino acids long. The CDR3 region is CASSQESFGDQPQHF. CDR3 nucleotide sequence: TGCGCCAGCAGCCAAGAAAGCTTCGGGGATCAGCCCCAGCATTTT.

Comment on this clone: This sample includes further DNA sequences coding for the same CDR3. The CDR3 here is CASSPDTDTQYF. In DNA, the CDR3 is TGTGCCAGCAGCCCCGACACAGATACGCAGTATTTT. The chain combines TRBV7-9 with TRBJ2-3; the D is unclear. Germline CDR1 is SEHNR and CDR2 is FQNEAQ (reference sequence). Trimming removed 5 bases from V and 2 bases from J, with 5 bases in between. The CDR3 has 12 residues.